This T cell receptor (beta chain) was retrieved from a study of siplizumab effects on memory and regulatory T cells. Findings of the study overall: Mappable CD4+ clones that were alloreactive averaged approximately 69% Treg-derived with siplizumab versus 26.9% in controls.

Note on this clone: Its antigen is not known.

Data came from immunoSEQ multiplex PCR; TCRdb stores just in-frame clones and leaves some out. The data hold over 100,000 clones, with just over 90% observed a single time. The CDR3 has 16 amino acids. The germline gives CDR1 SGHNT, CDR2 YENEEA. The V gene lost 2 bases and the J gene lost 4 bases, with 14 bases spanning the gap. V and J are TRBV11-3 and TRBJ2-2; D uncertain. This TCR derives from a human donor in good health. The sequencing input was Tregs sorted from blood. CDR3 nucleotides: TGTGCCAGCAGCTTATTTCTGACGATAGCCACCGGGGAGCTGTTTTTT. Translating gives CASSLFLTIATGELFF. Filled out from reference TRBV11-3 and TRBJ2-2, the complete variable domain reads EAGVVQSPRYKIIEKKQPVAFWCNPISGHNTLYWYLQNLGQGPELLIRYENEEAVDDSQLPKDRFSAERLKGVDSTLKIQPAELGDSAVYLCASSLFLTIATGELFFGEGSRLTVL.